This paragraph reports one T cell receptor (beta chain). Its matching antigen is unknown. Germline assignment: CDR1 MGHDK and CDR2 SYGVNS. The CDR3 is made up of 13 amino acids. With 2 bases removed from V and 9 bases from J, the gap between germline ends came to 11 bases. These data originate in a study of cytomegalovirus exposure and HLA in healthy donors. PCR primers comprised 60 Vbeta and 13 Jbeta primers. Assay used: immunoSEQ multiplex PCR; TCRdb lists only in-frame clones, some missing. The sample holds about 93,000 clones, roughly 79% seen once. Overall study findings and caveats: An ancestry cluster, one associated with Asian ancestry, reportedly showed fewer N-insertions than the approximately 670-donor mean in a later analysis.

This TCR came from a man aged 25 to 45 in good health and CMV-seronegative. The material sequenced was PBMCs. This chain uses TRBV25-1 with TRBJ1-5, with unresolved D. The CDR3 sequence: CASSEGPRGPQHF. The CDR3, as DNA: TGTGCCAGCAGTGAAGGCCCCCGAGGGCCCCAGCATTTT.